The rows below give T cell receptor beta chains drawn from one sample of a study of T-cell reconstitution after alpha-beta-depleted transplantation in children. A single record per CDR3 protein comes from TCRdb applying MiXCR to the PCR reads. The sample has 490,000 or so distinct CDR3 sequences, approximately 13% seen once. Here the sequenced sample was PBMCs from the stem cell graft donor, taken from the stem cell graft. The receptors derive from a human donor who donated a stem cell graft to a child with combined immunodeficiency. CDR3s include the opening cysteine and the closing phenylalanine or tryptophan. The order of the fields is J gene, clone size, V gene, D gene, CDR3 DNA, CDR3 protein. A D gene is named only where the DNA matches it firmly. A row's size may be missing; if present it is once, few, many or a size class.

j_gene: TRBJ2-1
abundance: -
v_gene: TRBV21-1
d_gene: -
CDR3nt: TGTGCCAGCAGCACGTTAAAAGGGACAGTACACAATGAGCAGTTCTTC
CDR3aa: CASSTLKGTVHNEQFF

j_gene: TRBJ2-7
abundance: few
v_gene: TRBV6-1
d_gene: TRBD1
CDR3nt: TGTGCCAGCGGAACCCCGGGACAGACCTACGAGCAGTACTTC
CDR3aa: CASGTPGQTYEQYF

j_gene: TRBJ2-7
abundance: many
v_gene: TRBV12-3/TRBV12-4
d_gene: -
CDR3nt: TGTGCCAGCAGTTTAGGGTTCGTCTCCTACGAGCAGTACTTC
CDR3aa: CASSLGFVSYEQYF

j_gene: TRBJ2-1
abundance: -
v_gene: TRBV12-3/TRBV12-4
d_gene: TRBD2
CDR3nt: TGTGCCAGCACCCCCCGGGGACTAGCGGGAGGGAGCTCCTACAATGAGCAGTTCTTC
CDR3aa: CASTPRGLAGGSSYNEQFF

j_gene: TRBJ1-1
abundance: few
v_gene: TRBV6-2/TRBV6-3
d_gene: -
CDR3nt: TGTGCCAGCAGTAGCATGGGGTACACTGAAGCTTTCTTT
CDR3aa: CASSSMGYTEAFF

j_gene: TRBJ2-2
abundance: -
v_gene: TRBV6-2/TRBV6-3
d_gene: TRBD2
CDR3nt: TGTGCCAGCAGTTATAATCTAGCGGGAGGCGGGGAGCTGTTTTTT
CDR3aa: CASSYNLAGGGELFF

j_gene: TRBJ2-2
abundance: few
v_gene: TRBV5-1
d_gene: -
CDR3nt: TGCGCCAGCAGATATGACACCGGGGAGCTGTTTTTT
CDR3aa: CASRYDTGELFF

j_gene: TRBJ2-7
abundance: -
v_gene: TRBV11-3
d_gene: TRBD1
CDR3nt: TGTGCCAGCAGCCACCACGACAGGGGCTACGAGCAGTACTTC
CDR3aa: CASSHHDRGYEQYF

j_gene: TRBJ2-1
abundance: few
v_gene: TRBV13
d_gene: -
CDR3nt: TGTGCCAGCAGCTCCGTCCATAGTGGGGGATACAATGAGCAGTTCTTC
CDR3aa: CASSSVHSGGYNEQFF

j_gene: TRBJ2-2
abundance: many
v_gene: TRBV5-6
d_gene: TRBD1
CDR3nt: TGTGCCAGCAGCACCCTAACAGGGGCGCCCGGGGAGCTGTTTTTT
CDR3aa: CASSTLTGAPGELFF

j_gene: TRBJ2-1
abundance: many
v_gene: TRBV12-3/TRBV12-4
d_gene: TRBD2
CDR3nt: TGTGCCAGCAGTTTAGGTAGCGGGTTCCACAATGAGCAGTTCTTC
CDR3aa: CASSLGSGFHNEQFF

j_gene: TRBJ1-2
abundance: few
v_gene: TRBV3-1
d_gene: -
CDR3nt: TGTGCCAGCAGCCAAGACGGTACCTATGGCTACACCTTC
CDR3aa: CASSQDGTYGYTF

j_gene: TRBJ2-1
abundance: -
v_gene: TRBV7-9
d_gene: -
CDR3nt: TGTGCCAGCAGCAGCAGAGGGAGGAGGACCTACAATGAGCAGTTCTTC
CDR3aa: CASSSRGRRTYNEQFF

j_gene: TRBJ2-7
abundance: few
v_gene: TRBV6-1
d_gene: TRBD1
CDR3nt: TGTGCCAGCAGGAATACAGGGGGCGTCTACGAGCAGTACTTC
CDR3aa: CASRNTGGVYEQYF

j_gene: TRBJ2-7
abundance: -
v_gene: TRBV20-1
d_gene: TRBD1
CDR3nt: TGCAGTGCTCATAGGGACAGCAACTCCTACGAGCAGTACTTC
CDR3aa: CSAHRDSNSYEQYF

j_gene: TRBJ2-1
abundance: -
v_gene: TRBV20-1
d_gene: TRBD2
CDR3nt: TGCAGTGCTAGAGCCAATAGCGGGGGGTACAATGAGCAGTTCTTC
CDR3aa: CSARANSGGYNEQFF

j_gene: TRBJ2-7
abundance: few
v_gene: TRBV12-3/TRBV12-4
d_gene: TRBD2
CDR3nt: TGTGCCAGCAGTCCTTACGGGACTACCAGCTACGAGCAGTACTTC
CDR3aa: CASSPYGTTSYEQYF

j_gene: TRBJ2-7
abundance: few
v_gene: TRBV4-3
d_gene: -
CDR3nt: TGCGCCAGCAGCCAAGATGTGGGGTTCGAGCAGTACTTC
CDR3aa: CASSQDVGFEQYF

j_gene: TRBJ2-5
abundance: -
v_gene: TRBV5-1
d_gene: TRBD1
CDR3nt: TGCGCCAGCAGCTTGAGGACAGGGGGAAGAGAAGAGACCCAGTACTTC
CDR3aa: CASSLRTGGREETQYF

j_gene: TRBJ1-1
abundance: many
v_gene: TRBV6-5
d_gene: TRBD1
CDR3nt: TGTGCCAGCAGTTACAGGCTATCGATGACAGGGTACTCAGCTGAAGCTTTCTTT
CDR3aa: CASSYRLSMTGYSAEAFF

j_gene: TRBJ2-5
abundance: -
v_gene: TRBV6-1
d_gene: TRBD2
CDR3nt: TGTGCCAGCAGCCCCACCCCCCGGGGGGGCCGGGAGACCCAGTACTTC
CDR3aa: CASSPTPRGGRETQYF

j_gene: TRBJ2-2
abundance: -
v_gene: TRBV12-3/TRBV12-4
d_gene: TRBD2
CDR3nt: TGTGCCAGCAGTTACGTGCCGGGACTACCGAACACCGGGGAGCTGTTTTTT
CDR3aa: CASSYVPGLPNTGELFF

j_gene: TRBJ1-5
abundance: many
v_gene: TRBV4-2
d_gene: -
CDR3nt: TGTGCCAGCAGCCAAATCGGGCTACCGATGCATAGCAATCAGCCCCAGCATTTT
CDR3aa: CASSQIGLPMHSNQPQHF

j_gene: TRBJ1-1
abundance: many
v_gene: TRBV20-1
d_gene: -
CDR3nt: TGCAGTGCTAGAAGGGGTACAAGCAACACTGAAGCTTTCTTT
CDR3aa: CSARRGTSNTEAFF

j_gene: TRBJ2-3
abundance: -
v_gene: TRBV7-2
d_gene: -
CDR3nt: TGTGCCAGCAGCTTAGCTCACTTCCTCGGAGATACGCAGTATTTT
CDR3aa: CASSLAHFLGDTQYF

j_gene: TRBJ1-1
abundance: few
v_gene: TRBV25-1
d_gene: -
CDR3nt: TGTGCCAGTGCACAGGGAATCACTGAAGCTTTCTTT
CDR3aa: CASAQGITEAFF

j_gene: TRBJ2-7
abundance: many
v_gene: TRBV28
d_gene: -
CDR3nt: TGTGCCAGCAACTCGGGACTTACAAGCTCCTACGAGCAGTACTTC
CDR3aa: CASNSGLTSSYEQYF

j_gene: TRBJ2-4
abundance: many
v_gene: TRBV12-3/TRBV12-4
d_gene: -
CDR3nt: TGTGCCAGCAGTCCTACAGTAGCCAAAAACATTCAGTACTTC
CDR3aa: CASSPTVAKNIQYF

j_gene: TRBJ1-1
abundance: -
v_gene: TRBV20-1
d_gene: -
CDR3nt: TGCAGTGCTAGAGTTTTTAAGGAGGCCCTGAACACTGAAGCTTTCTTT
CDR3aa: CSARVFKEALNTEAFF

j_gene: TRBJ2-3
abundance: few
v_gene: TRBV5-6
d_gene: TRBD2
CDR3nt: TGTGCCAGCAGCAAGGGACTAGCGGGGTCCACAGATACGCAGTATTTT
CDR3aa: CASSKGLAGSTDTQYF

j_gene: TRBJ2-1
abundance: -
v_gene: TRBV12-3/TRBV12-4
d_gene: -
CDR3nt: TGTGCCAGCAGTTTCCAACTAGTCTACAATGAGCAGTTCTTC
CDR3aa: CASSFQLVYNEQFF

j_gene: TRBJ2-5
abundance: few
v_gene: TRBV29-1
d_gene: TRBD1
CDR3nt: TGCAGCGTCGCACAGGGGGTCCAAGAGACCCAGTACTTC
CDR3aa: CSVAQGVQETQYF

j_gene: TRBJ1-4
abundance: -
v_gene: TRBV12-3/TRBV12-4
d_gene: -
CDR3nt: TGTGCCAGCAGGCAGACAGGTGGCACTAATGAAAAACTGTTTTTT
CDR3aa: CASRQTGGTNEKLFF

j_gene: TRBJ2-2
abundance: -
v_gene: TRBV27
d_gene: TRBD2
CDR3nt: TGTGCCAGCAGTTTATTTATTAGCGGGGGGGCACGGCGTGGCACCGGGGAGCTGTTTTTT
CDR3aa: CASSLFISGGARRGTGELFF

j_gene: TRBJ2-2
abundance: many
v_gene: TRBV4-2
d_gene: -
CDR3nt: TGTGCCAGCAGCCAAGCCGCAGTGACGGACACCGGGGAGCTGTTTTTT
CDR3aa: CASSQAAVTDTGELFF

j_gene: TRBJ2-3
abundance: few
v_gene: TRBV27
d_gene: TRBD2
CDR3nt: TGTGCCAGCATTCGACTAGCGGGAGGTACCGATACGCAGTATTTT
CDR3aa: CASIRLAGGTDTQYF

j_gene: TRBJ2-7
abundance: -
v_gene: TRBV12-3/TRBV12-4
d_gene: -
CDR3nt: TGTGCCAGCAGTTTGGGGTACTTCACCTACGAGCAGTACTTC
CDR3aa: CASSLGYFTYEQYF